A selection of T cell receptor beta chains follows, all from one sample in a study of PD-L1 blockade in urothelial cancer. Profiling relied on immunoSEQ multiplex PCR, and the TCRdb table lists in-frame clones only, not all of them. The sample yields about 72,000 clones, 90% seen once. Specimen: PBMCs, collected around atezolizumab (anti-PD-L1) treatment. The source of these receptors is a man aged 70 or older with urothelial cancer. CDR3s include the opening cysteine and the closing phenylalanine or tryptophan. Each record gives: V gene, clone size, J gene, D gene, CDR3 DNA, CDR3 protein. A D gene is named only where the DNA matches it firmly. Clone sizes are given selectively: once, few, many, or a class where the clone is expanded.

v_gene: TRBV6-6; abundance: .; j_gene: TRBJ1-3; d_gene: TRBD1; CDR3nt: TGTGCCAGCAGTCACGACAGGGGAGGCTCTGGAAACACCATATATTTT; CDR3aa: CASSHDRGGSGNTIYF
v_gene: TRBV7-6; abundance: .; j_gene: TRBJ1-3; d_gene: .; CDR3nt: TGTGCCAGCAGCTTTCACAGGGCTGGAAACACCATATATTTT; CDR3aa: CASSFHRAGNTIYF
v_gene: TRBV2; abundance: .; j_gene: TRBJ1-3; d_gene: TRBD1; CDR3nt: TGTGCCAGCCGACAGGGTTCTTCTGGAAACACCATATATTTT; CDR3aa: CASRQGSSGNTIYF
v_gene: TRBV5-6; abundance: .; j_gene: TRBJ2-1; d_gene: .; CDR3nt: TGTGCCAGCAGCTTTAAGCCCAATGAGCAGTTCTTC; CDR3aa: CASSFKPNEQFF
v_gene: TRBV19; abundance: .; j_gene: TRBJ1-5; d_gene: .; CDR3nt: TGTGCCAGTAGTATACGGCAGGGCCAAAATCAGCCCCAGCATTTT; CDR3aa: CASSIRQGQNQPQHF
v_gene: TRBV4-1; abundance: .; j_gene: TRBJ2-1; d_gene: .; CDR3nt: TGCGCCAGCAGCCAAGACTGGCTTGAGCAGTTCTTC; CDR3aa: CASSQDWLEQFF
v_gene: TRBV7-8; abundance: .; j_gene: TRBJ2-1; d_gene: TRBD2; CDR3nt: TGTGCCAGCAGCAAGGGACTAGCGGGTAACAATGAGCAGTTCTTC; CDR3aa: CASSKGLAGNNEQFF
v_gene: TRBV11-2; abundance: .; j_gene: TRBJ1-2; d_gene: TRBD1; CDR3nt: TGTGCCAGCAGCCCAAGTGGGACAGGGGGAATAACCGGAACTAGTACCTTC; CDR3aa: CASSPSGTGGITGTSTF
v_gene: TRBV15; abundance: .; j_gene: TRBJ2-2; d_gene: .; CDR3nt: TGTGCCACCAGCAGGGAGGTTACCGGGGAGCTGTTTTTT; CDR3aa: CATSREVTGELFF
v_gene: TRBV29-1; abundance: .; j_gene: TRBJ2-7; d_gene: TRBD1; CDR3nt: TGCAGCGTAGCCGGGACAGGGCAGTCCGAGCAGTACTTC; CDR3aa: CSVAGTGQSEQYF
v_gene: TRBV5-1; abundance: .; j_gene: TRBJ1-4; d_gene: .; CDR3nt: TGCGCCAGCAGCCCGGTTTCGGCTAATGAAAAACTGTTTTTT; CDR3aa: CASSPVSANEKLFF
v_gene: TRBV5-1; abundance: .; j_gene: TRBJ1-2; d_gene: .; CDR3nt: TGCGCCAGCAGTTTTGGGGCCAAGGGCTACACCTTC; CDR3aa: CASSFGAKGYTF
v_gene: TRBV6-1; abundance: .; j_gene: TRBJ1-1; d_gene: TRBD1; CDR3nt: TGTGCCAGCAGAATACAGGGGGCACCTGGCACTGAAGCTTTCTTT; CDR3aa: CASRIQGAPGTEAFF
v_gene: TRBV4-1; abundance: .; j_gene: TRBJ1-5; d_gene: TRBD1; CDR3nt: TGCGCCAGCAGCCAAGCAACAACAGGGGATCAGCCCCAGCATTTT; CDR3aa: CASSQATTGDQPQHF
v_gene: TRBV9; abundance: .; j_gene: TRBJ2-1; d_gene: TRBD2; CDR3nt: TGTGCCAGCAGCGTAGAGGCGGGAGGAGTTGAGCAGTTCTTC; CDR3aa: CASSVEAGGVEQFF
v_gene: TRBV11-2; abundance: .; j_gene: TRBJ2-2; d_gene: TRBD2; CDR3nt: TGTGCCAGCAGCTTAGTTAGCGGGAGAAGCGGGGAGCTGTTTTTT; CDR3aa: CASSLVSGRSGELFF
v_gene: TRBV2; abundance: .; j_gene: TRBJ2-6; d_gene: .; CDR3nt: TGTGCCAGCAGTGAATGGTCGGGTGGGGCCAACGTCCTGACTTTC; CDR3aa: CASSEWSGGANVLTF
v_gene: TRBV18; abundance: .; j_gene: TRBJ2-1; d_gene: .; CDR3nt: TGTGCCAGCTCACCTGCGAATGAGCAGTTCTTC; CDR3aa: CASSPANEQFF
v_gene: TRBV5-1; abundance: few; j_gene: TRBJ2-2; d_gene: TRBD1; CDR3nt: TGCGCCAGCCAACGGACAGGGGATAGCACCGGGGAGCTGTTTTTT; CDR3aa: CASQRTGDSTGELFF
v_gene: TRBV4-1; abundance: .; j_gene: TRBJ2-7; d_gene: TRBD2; CDR3nt: TGCGCCAGCAGCAATAAACTAGCGGCCAACTCCTACGAGCAGTACTTC; CDR3aa: CASSNKLAANSYEQYF
v_gene: TRBV7-8; abundance: .; j_gene: TRBJ2-1; d_gene: .; CDR3nt: TGTGCCAGCAGCTCTGTTGGGACATCTTCCTACAATGAGCAGTTCTTC; CDR3aa: CASSSVGTSSYNEQFF
v_gene: TRBV6-1; abundance: .; j_gene: TRBJ2-7; d_gene: .; CDR3nt: TGTGCCAGCAGTGAATCAGTGCTTTGGGAGCAGTACTTC; CDR3aa: CASSESVLWEQYF
v_gene: TRBV19; abundance: .; j_gene: TRBJ1-3; d_gene: .; CDR3nt: TGTGCCAGTAGTATGCGGGGTAGCTCTGGAAACACCATATATTTT; CDR3aa: CASSMRGSSGNTIYF
v_gene: TRBV5-4; abundance: .; j_gene: TRBJ2-7; d_gene: TRBD2; CDR3nt: TGTGCCAGCAGCTTGGGGGGGAGGGCCTCCTACGAGCAGTACTTC; CDR3aa: CASSLGGRASYEQYF
v_gene: TRBV5-1; abundance: .; j_gene: TRBJ2-7; d_gene: .; CDR3nt: TGCGCCAGCAGGGATGGAGCGACGGGGAATCGGGGGCAGTACTTC; CDR3aa: CASRDGATGNRGQYF
v_gene: TRBV5-8; abundance: .; j_gene: TRBJ2-2; d_gene: TRBD1; CDR3nt: TGTGCCAGCAGATACTTCCCGGGACAGGGAAACACCGGGGAGCTGTTTTTT; CDR3aa: CASRYFPGQGNTGELFF
v_gene: TRBV25-1; abundance: .; j_gene: TRBJ1-2; d_gene: .; CDR3nt: TGTGCCAGCAGTGAATGGGAGGGCCCGGGCGATGGCTACACCTTC; CDR3aa: CASSEWEGPGDGYTF
v_gene: TRBV6-1; abundance: .; j_gene: TRBJ1-1; d_gene: .; CDR3nt: TGTGCCAGCAGTGAAGCGCTTGGGCTTCTGGGCAACGCTGAAGCTTTCTTT; CDR3aa: CASSEALGLLGNAEAFF
v_gene: TRBV27; abundance: .; j_gene: TRBJ1-5; d_gene: TRBD1; CDR3nt: TGTGCCAGCAGTGGGACAGGGGGACATCAGCCCCAGCATTTT; CDR3aa: CASSGTGGHQPQHF
v_gene: TRBV19; abundance: .; j_gene: TRBJ2-2; d_gene: TRBD2; CDR3nt: TGTGCCAGTAGTACCGGGACTACCTCGAACACCGGGGAGCTGTTTTTT; CDR3aa: CASSTGTTSNTGELFF
v_gene: TRBV10-3; abundance: .; j_gene: TRBJ2-5; d_gene: .; CDR3nt: TGTGCCATCAAAGCCGGGCAGGGAATAGAGACCCAGTACTTC; CDR3aa: CAIKAGQGIETQYF
v_gene: TRBV5-1; abundance: .; j_gene: TRBJ2-2; d_gene: TRBD2; CDR3nt: TGCGCCAGCCGAGGACTAGCGGGAGGGCTTGTAGCCGGGGAGCTGTTTTTT; CDR3aa: CASRGLAGGLVAGELFF
v_gene: TRBV19; abundance: .; j_gene: TRBJ1-5; d_gene: .; CDR3nt: TGTGCCAGTAGTATAGACCCAGCGAGGGCAGGCCATAGCAATCAGCCCCAGCATTTT; CDR3aa: CASSIDPARAGHSNQPQHF
v_gene: TRBV7-9; abundance: .; j_gene: TRBJ2-1; d_gene: .; CDR3nt: TGTGCCACCGCGGGCACGGAGAACTACAATGAGCAGTTCTTC; CDR3aa: CATAGTENYNEQFF
v_gene: TRBV10-2; abundance: .; j_gene: TRBJ2-3; d_gene: TRBD1; CDR3nt: TGCGCCAGTCAGGACAGGGGGTCTGGTACGCAGTATTTT; CDR3aa: CASQDRGSGTQYF
v_gene: TRBV6-6; abundance: .; j_gene: TRBJ2-7; d_gene: .; CDR3nt: TGTGCCAGCAGCTTCGCCCCACTTCGAGGGTACGAGCAGTACTTC; CDR3aa: CASSFAPLRGYEQYF
v_gene: TRBV4-2; abundance: .; j_gene: TRBJ1-1; d_gene: TRBD1; CDR3nt: TGTGCCAGCAGCCAAGATTTAACAGGGGGCAACACTGAAGCTTTCTTT; CDR3aa: CASSQDLTGGNTEAFF
v_gene: TRBV18; abundance: .; j_gene: TRBJ1-5; d_gene: .; CDR3nt: TGTGCCAGCTCACCTCGACCCCCGGACAAGAACCCGCCGCCCCAGCATTTT; CDR3aa: CASSPRPPDKNPPPQHF
v_gene: TRBV11-2; abundance: .; j_gene: TRBJ2-7; d_gene: .; CDR3nt: TGTGCCAGCAGCTTTTCCCAAATTAAACTAGGACCCTACGAGCAGTACTTC; CDR3aa: CASSFSQIKLGPYEQYF
v_gene: TRBV5-1; abundance: .; j_gene: TRBJ1-1; d_gene: .; CDR3nt: TGCGCCAGCAGCCCCTGGGGGGGGCAGGACACTGAAGCTTTCTTT; CDR3aa: CASSPWGGQDTEAFF
v_gene: TRBV7-9; abundance: .; j_gene: TRBJ2-1; d_gene: TRBD2; CDR3nt: TGTGCCAGCAGCTCCGGTGGGCTAGCGGGAAACAATGAGCAGTTCTTC; CDR3aa: CASSSGGLAGNNEQFF
v_gene: TRBV7-9; abundance: once; j_gene: TRBJ2-7; d_gene: TRBD1; CDR3nt: TGTGCCAGCAGCTTATTGGGACAGGGGATTTCCTACGAGCAGTACTTC; CDR3aa: CASSLLGQGISYEQYF
v_gene: TRBV28; abundance: .; j_gene: TRBJ2-3; d_gene: TRBD2; CDR3nt: TGTGCCAGCAGTAAGGCTAGCGGGAGGGCCGGAGATACGCAGTATTTT; CDR3aa: CASSKASGRAGDTQYF
v_gene: TRBV7-9; abundance: .; j_gene: TRBJ2-2; d_gene: .; CDR3nt: TGTGCCAGCAGCTCAGACACCAACACCGGGGAGCTGTTTTTT; CDR3aa: CASSSDTNTGELFF